This TCR beta chain comes out of a study of T cell responses to AZD1222 COVID-19 vaccine. In the study overall: Investigators merged groups given second doses at roughly 4 or roughly 12 weeks. Overall study findings and caveats: Researchers took repertoire samples only after the peak T cell response had come. Spike-specific TCR repertoires showed rising breadth and depth after two AZD1222 doses.

Of note for this clone: The antigen is undetermined.

The table came from immunoSEQ multiplex PCR; TCRdb's copy has only in-frame clones and leaves some out. The repertoire has 110,000 to 150,000 clones, 80% to 90% of them found once; the top ten carry just under 3%. Germline values: CDR1 SGHDT, CDR2 YYEEEE. Trimming cost V 0 bases and J 3 bases, with 4 bases left between them. The CDR3 length is 13 residues. The chain carries TRBV5-6 and TRBJ2-4; the D is unclear. This receptor was taken from an adult in good health. Sequencing used peripheral blood, obtained on day 0 of AZD1222 vaccination. The CDR3 DNA is TGTGCCAGCAGCTTGGTTTTCAAAAACATTCAGTACTTC. Translated, it gives CASSLVFKNIQYF.